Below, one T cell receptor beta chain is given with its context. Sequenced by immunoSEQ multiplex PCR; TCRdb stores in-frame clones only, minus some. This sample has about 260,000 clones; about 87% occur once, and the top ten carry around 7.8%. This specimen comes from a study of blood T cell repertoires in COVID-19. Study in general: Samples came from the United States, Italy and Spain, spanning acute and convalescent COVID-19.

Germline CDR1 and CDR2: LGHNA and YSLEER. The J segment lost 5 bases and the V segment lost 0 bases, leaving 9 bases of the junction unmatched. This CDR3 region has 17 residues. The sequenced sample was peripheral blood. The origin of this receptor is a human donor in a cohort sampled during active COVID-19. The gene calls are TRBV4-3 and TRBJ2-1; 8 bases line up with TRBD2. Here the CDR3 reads CASSQEQGLVFDNEQFF. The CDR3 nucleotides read TGCGCCAGCAGCCAAGAGCAGGGACTAGTCTTCGACAATGAGCAGTTCTTC.